This is a list of T cell receptor beta chains from one sample in a study of T cell changes during pregnancy in multiple sclerosis. Profiling relied on immunoSEQ multiplex PCR, and the TCRdb table lists in-frame clones only, not all of them. The sample lists about 46,000 clones; approximately 94% were seen once. The starting material was CD8+ T cells from peripheral blood mononuclear cells, obtained in the first trimester of pregnancy. The receptors derive from a female donor with multiple sclerosis, enrolled in a pregnancy study. The CDR3 runs from the conserved cysteine through the conserved F or W. Each record gives: D gene, J gene, clone size, V gene, CDR3 DNA, CDR3 protein. The D gene is left open where the match is weak. The size field is filled for only some rows; it gives once, few, many or a size class.

d_gene: NA
j_gene: TRBJ2-3
abundance: NA
v_gene: TRBV27
CDR3nt: TGTGCCAGCAGTCCTGGGACTTGGGATAGCACAGATACGCAGTATTTT
CDR3aa: CASSPGTWDSTDTQYF

d_gene: TRBD2
j_gene: TRBJ2-7
abundance: NA
v_gene: TRBV4-1
CDR3nt: TGCGCCAGCAGCCACCTACTAGCGGGGGGGCACGAGCAGTACTTC
CDR3aa: CASSHLLAGGHEQYF

d_gene: NA
j_gene: TRBJ2-2
abundance: NA
v_gene: TRBV9
CDR3nt: TGTGCCAGCAGCTTTCGCGGGGAGCTGTTTTTT
CDR3aa: CASSFRGELFF

d_gene: NA
j_gene: TRBJ2-1
abundance: NA
v_gene: TRBV13
CDR3nt: TGTGCCAGCAGCCCCTCAGGCAATGAGCAGTTCTTC
CDR3aa: CASSPSGNEQFF

d_gene: NA
j_gene: TRBJ2-7
abundance: once
v_gene: TRBV4-1
CDR3nt: TGCGCCAGCAGCCAAAGCTTGGGCTCCCACGAGCAGTACTTC
CDR3aa: CASSQSLGSHEQYF

d_gene: TRBD2
j_gene: TRBJ2-1
abundance: NA
v_gene: TRBV7-3
CDR3nt: TGTGCCAGCAGCTTCCACCTTGGCGGGAGGGACAATGAGCAGTTCTTC
CDR3aa: CASSFHLGGRDNEQFF

d_gene: NA
j_gene: TRBJ2-1
abundance: NA
v_gene: TRBV29-1
CDR3nt: TGCAGCGTTGTTCGGACTGAGGGTGAGCAGTTCTTC
CDR3aa: CSVVRTEGEQFF

d_gene: TRBD1
j_gene: TRBJ2-1
abundance: NA
v_gene: TRBV9
CDR3nt: TGTGCCAGCAGCGTAGACACAGGGGGCGCGATAGATGAGCAGTTCTTC
CDR3aa: CASSVDTGGAIDEQFF

d_gene: NA
j_gene: TRBJ1-1
abundance: NA
v_gene: TRBV4-3
CDR3nt: TGCGCCAGCAGTTCGATTTCTCAGGGAAAGAAGACCACTGAAGCTTTCTTT
CDR3aa: CASSSISQGKKTTEAFF

d_gene: NA
j_gene: TRBJ1-5
abundance: NA
v_gene: TRBV15
CDR3nt: TGTGCCACCAGCAGAAGAGATAGCAATCAGCCCCAGCATTTT
CDR3aa: CATSRRDSNQPQHF

d_gene: NA
j_gene: TRBJ1-1
abundance: NA
v_gene: TRBV4-1
CDR3nt: TGCGCCAGCAGCCAAGACGGGAATACTGAAGCTTTCTTT
CDR3aa: CASSQDGNTEAFF

d_gene: TRBD2
j_gene: TRBJ2-2
abundance: NA
v_gene: TRBV29-1
CDR3nt: TGCAGCGCCGAAAATTCAGGGAGGGAGAAAGGGGAGCTGTTTTTT
CDR3aa: CSAENSGREKGELFF

d_gene: TRBD1
j_gene: TRBJ1-5
abundance: NA
v_gene: TRBV7-6
CDR3nt: TGTGCCAGCAGCCCTCATCCACCGGGACAGGGATTCCATCCCCAGCATTTT
CDR3aa: CASSPHPPGQGFHPQHF

d_gene: TRBD1
j_gene: TRBJ2-7
abundance: NA
v_gene: TRBV6-6
CDR3nt: TGTGCCAGCAGGGGACAGGTCTACGAGCAGTACTTC
CDR3aa: CASRGQVYEQYF

d_gene: TRBD1
j_gene: TRBJ1-2
abundance: NA
v_gene: TRBV4-3
CDR3nt: TGCGCCAGCAGCCCGGGACAGGGTACTAACTATGGCTACACCTTC
CDR3aa: CASSPGQGTNYGYTF

d_gene: TRBD1
j_gene: TRBJ1-2
abundance: NA
v_gene: TRBV27
CDR3nt: TGTGCCAGCAGTTTATCGGACAGGACCTCCTATGGCTACACCTTC
CDR3aa: CASSLSDRTSYGYTF

d_gene: NA
j_gene: TRBJ2-7
abundance: NA
v_gene: TRBV27
CDR3nt: TGTGCCAGCAGTCCCCAACAGCTTACCTACGAGCAGTACTTC
CDR3aa: CASSPQQLTYEQYF

d_gene: NA
j_gene: TRBJ1-5
abundance: NA
v_gene: TRBV21-1
CDR3nt: TGTGCCAGCAGCAAAGGGGCATGCCACAGGGCGATTCATCAGCCCCAGCATTTT
CDR3aa: CASSKGACHRAIHQPQHF

d_gene: TRBD2
j_gene: TRBJ2-7
abundance: NA
v_gene: TRBV19
CDR3nt: TGTGCCAGTATCGGGAGCGGGTGGGAGGGCAGCTACGAGCAGTACTTC
CDR3aa: CASIGSGWEGSYEQYF

d_gene: TRBD1
j_gene: TRBJ2-7
abundance: NA
v_gene: TRBV9
CDR3nt: TGTGCCAGCAGCGTAGGGGGGACAGGCTACGAGCAGTACTTC
CDR3aa: CASSVGGTGYEQYF

d_gene: TRBD1
j_gene: TRBJ2-7
abundance: NA
v_gene: TRBV5-8
CDR3nt: TGTGCCAGCAGCTGGGGGACAGGGGGCCCCGGCGAGCAGTACTTC
CDR3aa: CASSWGTGGPGEQYF

d_gene: NA
j_gene: TRBJ1-2
abundance: NA
v_gene: TRBV6-5
CDR3nt: TGTGCCAGCAGTAATCCGGGACAAGGGGAATATGGCTACACCTTC
CDR3aa: CASSNPGQGEYGYTF

d_gene: NA
j_gene: TRBJ1-5
abundance: once
v_gene: TRBV19
CDR3nt: TGTGCCAGTAGATTAACCGGGACATACCAGCCCCAGCATTTT
CDR3aa: CASRLTGTYQPQHF

d_gene: NA
j_gene: TRBJ2-2
abundance: NA
v_gene: TRBV7-9
CDR3nt: TGTGCCAGCAGCTTAACCGGGACTGCCAACACCGGGGAGCTGTTTTTT
CDR3aa: CASSLTGTANTGELFF

d_gene: NA
j_gene: TRBJ2-3
abundance: NA
v_gene: TRBV15
CDR3nt: TGTGCCACCAGCAGAGATTACGGTACAGATACGCAGTATTTT
CDR3aa: CATSRDYGTDTQYF

d_gene: TRBD1
j_gene: TRBJ2-1
abundance: NA
v_gene: TRBV12-5
CDR3nt: TGTGCTAGTGCCACGACCCGGGACAGGGATTACAATGAGCAGTTCTTC
CDR3aa: CASATTRDRDYNEQFF

d_gene: TRBD1
j_gene: TRBJ2-1
abundance: NA
v_gene: TRBV14
CDR3nt: TGTGCCAGCAGCCAAGCCCGGGGGACAGGGGTTGAGCAGTTCTTC
CDR3aa: CASSQARGTGVEQFF

d_gene: NA
j_gene: TRBJ2-3
abundance: NA
v_gene: TRBV6-6
CDR3nt: TGTGCCAGCAGTTACCCTCTAGCAGCAAGCACAGATACGCAGTATTTT
CDR3aa: CASSYPLAASTDTQYF

d_gene: NA
j_gene: TRBJ1-1
abundance: NA
v_gene: TRBV4-2
CDR3nt: TGTGCCAGCAGCCCGGGGGGGGCGAACACTGAAGCTTTCTTT
CDR3aa: CASSPGGANTEAFF

d_gene: TRBD2
j_gene: TRBJ2-1
abundance: NA
v_gene: TRBV27
CDR3nt: TGTGCCAGCAGTTCGCGGGGGGGGCTAAGAAATGAGCAGTTCTTC
CDR3aa: CASSSRGGLRNEQFF

d_gene: NA
j_gene: TRBJ1-5
abundance: NA
v_gene: TRBV6-4
CDR3nt: TGTGCCAGCAGTGTTGGGGCTGAACAGCCCCAGCATTTT
CDR3aa: CASSVGAEQPQHF

d_gene: TRBD1
j_gene: TRBJ2-7
abundance: NA
v_gene: TRBV2
CDR3nt: TGTGCCAGCAGTGAAGCGCTCGGACAGGGTTACGAGCAGTACTTC
CDR3aa: CASSEALGQGYEQYF

d_gene: TRBD2
j_gene: TRBJ2-3
abundance: NA
v_gene: TRBV9
CDR3nt: TGTGCCAGCAGCGTAGGGACTAGCGGGGGGGTTAGCACAGATACGCAGTATTTT
CDR3aa: CASSVGTSGGVSTDTQYF

d_gene: NA
j_gene: TRBJ1-2
abundance: NA
v_gene: TRBV28
CDR3nt: TGTGCCAGCAGTTCCCCCCGGGAGACTAACTATGGCTACACCTTC
CDR3aa: CASSSPRETNYGYTF

d_gene: TRBD2
j_gene: TRBJ2-1
abundance: NA
v_gene: TRBV18
CDR3nt: TGTGCCAGCTCACCAAACGTCGGGACTAGCGGGTTCGCCGAGTTCTTC
CDR3aa: CASSPNVGTSGFAEFF

d_gene: TRBD2
j_gene: TRBJ2-1
abundance: NA
v_gene: TRBV28
CDR3nt: TGTGCCAGCAGCCGGACTAGCGGGAGTCTCTCCTACAATGAGCAGTTCTTC
CDR3aa: CASSRTSGSLSYNEQFF

d_gene: TRBD2
j_gene: TRBJ2-7
abundance: NA
v_gene: TRBV4-2
CDR3nt: TGTGCCAGCAGCCCGGGACTAGCGGGAGTGACCGAGCAGTACTTC
CDR3aa: CASSPGLAGVTEQYF

d_gene: NA
j_gene: TRBJ2-7
abundance: NA
v_gene: TRBV7-6
CDR3nt: TGTGCCAGCAGCTTAGAGCAGGGCACCGAGCAGTACTTC
CDR3aa: CASSLEQGTEQYF

d_gene: TRBD1
j_gene: TRBJ1-5
abundance: NA
v_gene: TRBV19
CDR3nt: TGTGCCAGTAGCCTACGGGACAGCCCAAATCAGCCCCAGCATTTT
CDR3aa: CASSLRDSPNQPQHF

d_gene: NA
j_gene: TRBJ1-4
abundance: NA
v_gene: TRBV27
CDR3nt: TGTGCCAGCACCAAGCAGGGAAATGAAAAACTGTTTTTT
CDR3aa: CASTKQGNEKLFF

d_gene: NA
j_gene: TRBJ2-7
abundance: NA
v_gene: TRBV2
CDR3nt: TGTGCCAGCAGAGAGAACGAGCAGTACTTC
CDR3aa: CASRENEQYF

d_gene: NA
j_gene: TRBJ2-7
abundance: NA
v_gene: TRBV7-2
CDR3nt: TGTGCCAGCAGCGCGCCGGGGGAACACGAGCAGTACTTC
CDR3aa: CASSAPGEHEQYF

d_gene: NA
j_gene: TRBJ2-3
abundance: NA
v_gene: TRBV7-9
CDR3nt: TGTGCCAGCAGCTTAGGGTCCGCGGATTACACAGATACGCAGTATTTT
CDR3aa: CASSLGSADYTDTQYF

d_gene: TRBD1
j_gene: TRBJ1-1
abundance: NA
v_gene: TRBV9
CDR3nt: TGTGCCAGCAGCGTGGGACAGGGGGCGAACACTGAAGCTTTCTTT
CDR3aa: CASSVGQGANTEAFF

d_gene: NA
j_gene: TRBJ2-1
abundance: NA
v_gene: TRBV9
CDR3nt: TGTGCCAGCAGCGTAGCTTCAGGGTACCTCTACAATGAGCAGTTCTTC
CDR3aa: CASSVASGYLYNEQFF

d_gene: TRBD1
j_gene: TRBJ2-1
abundance: NA
v_gene: TRBV11-1
CDR3nt: TGTGCCAGCAGCTTAGTAGGGGGCCGTCTCAATGAGCAGTTCTTC
CDR3aa: CASSLVGGRLNEQFF

d_gene: NA
j_gene: TRBJ1-1
abundance: NA
v_gene: TRBV5-1
CDR3nt: TGCGCCAGCAGCTTGGGAGGGACTCCCCATACCCCCGACACTGAAGCTTTCTTT
CDR3aa: CASSLGGTPHTPDTEAFF

d_gene: NA
j_gene: TRBJ2-7
abundance: NA
v_gene: TRBV4-2
CDR3nt: TGTGCCAGCAGCCCCCAGGGGCGGAGTGGGGTCTACGAGCAGTACTTC
CDR3aa: CASSPQGRSGVYEQYF

d_gene: NA
j_gene: TRBJ1-1
abundance: NA
v_gene: TRBV13
CDR3nt: TGTGCCAGCGTACACAGGGCCTACTCTGAAGCTTTCTTT
CDR3aa: CASVHRAYSEAFF

d_gene: TRBD1
j_gene: TRBJ1-1
abundance: NA
v_gene: TRBV19
CDR3nt: TGTGCCACTACATATCCGGGACAGGGTCACACTGAAGCTTTCTTT
CDR3aa: CATTYPGQGHTEAFF

d_gene: NA
j_gene: TRBJ1-2
abundance: NA
v_gene: TRBV6-5
CDR3nt: TGTGCCAGCAGTTACGGATCAGGGGCGAACTATGGCTACACCTTC
CDR3aa: CASSYGSGANYGYTF

d_gene: NA
j_gene: TRBJ2-2
abundance: NA
v_gene: TRBV6-4
CDR3nt: TGTGCCAGCAGTGACCTATACACCGGGGAGCTGTTTTTT
CDR3aa: CASSDLYTGELFF

d_gene: TRBD2
j_gene: TRBJ2-5
abundance: NA
v_gene: TRBV7-9
CDR3nt: TGTGCCAGCAGCTCACCGGGACTAGCGGGAGAGACCCAGTACTTC
CDR3aa: CASSSPGLAGETQYF